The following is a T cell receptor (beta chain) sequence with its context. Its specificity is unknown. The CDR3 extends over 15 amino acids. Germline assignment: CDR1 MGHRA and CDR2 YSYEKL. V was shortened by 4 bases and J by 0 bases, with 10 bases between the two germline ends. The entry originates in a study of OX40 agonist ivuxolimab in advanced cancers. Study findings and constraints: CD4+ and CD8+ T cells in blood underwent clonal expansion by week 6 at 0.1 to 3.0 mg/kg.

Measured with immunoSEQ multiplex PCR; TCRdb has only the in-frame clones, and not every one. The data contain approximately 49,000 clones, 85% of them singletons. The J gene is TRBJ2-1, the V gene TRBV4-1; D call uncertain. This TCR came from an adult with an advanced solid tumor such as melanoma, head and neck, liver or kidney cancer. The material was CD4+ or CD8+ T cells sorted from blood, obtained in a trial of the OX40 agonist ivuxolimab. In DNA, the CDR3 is TGCGCCAGCAGCCCCATTACAAACTCCTACAATGAGCAGTTCTTC. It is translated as CASSPITNSYNEQFF.